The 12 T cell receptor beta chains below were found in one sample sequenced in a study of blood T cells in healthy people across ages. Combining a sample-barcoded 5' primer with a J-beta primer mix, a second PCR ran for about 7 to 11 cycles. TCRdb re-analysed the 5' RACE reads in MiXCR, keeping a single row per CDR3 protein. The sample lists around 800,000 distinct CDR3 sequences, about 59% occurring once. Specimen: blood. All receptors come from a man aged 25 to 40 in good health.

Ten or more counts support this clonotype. This CDR3 is CASSLGGGGGTDTQYF. The CDR3 nucleotides read TGTGCCAGCAGCTTAGGCGGCGGGGGGGGCACAGATACGCAGTATTTT. V is TRBV7-2 and J is TRBJ2-3; 9 nucleotides line up with TRBD2. V was pared by 1 base and J by 1 base, with 3 bases of the junction left unmatched. Germline lookup yields CDR1 SGHTA and CDR2 FQGNSA. The CDR3 has 16 residues.

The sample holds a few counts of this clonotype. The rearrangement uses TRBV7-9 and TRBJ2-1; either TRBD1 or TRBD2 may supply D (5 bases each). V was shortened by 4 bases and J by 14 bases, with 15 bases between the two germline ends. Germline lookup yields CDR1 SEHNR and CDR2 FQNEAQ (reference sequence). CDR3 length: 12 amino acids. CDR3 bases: TGTGCCAGCAGCTGGGACGCCCCCAGGGAGTTCTTC. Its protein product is CASSWDAPREFF.

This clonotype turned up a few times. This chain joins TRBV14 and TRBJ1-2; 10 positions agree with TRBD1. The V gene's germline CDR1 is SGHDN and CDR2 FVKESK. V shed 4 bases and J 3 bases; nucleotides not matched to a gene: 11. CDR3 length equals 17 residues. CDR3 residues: CASSLFPGQGLDYGYTF. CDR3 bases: TGTGCCAGCAGCCTTTTTCCGGGACAGGGGTTGGACTATGGCTACACCTTC.

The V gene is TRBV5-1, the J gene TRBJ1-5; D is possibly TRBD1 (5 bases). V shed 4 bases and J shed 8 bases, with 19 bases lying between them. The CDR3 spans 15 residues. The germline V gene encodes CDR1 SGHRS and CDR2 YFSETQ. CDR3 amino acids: CASSLLGGTAEPQHF. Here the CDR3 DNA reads TGCGCCAGCAGCCTATTGGGTGGGACGGCGGAGCCCCAGCATTTT.

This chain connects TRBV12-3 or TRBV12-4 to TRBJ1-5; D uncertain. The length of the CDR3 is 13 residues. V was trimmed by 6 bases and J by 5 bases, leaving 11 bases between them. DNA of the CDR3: TGTGCCAGCAGACGCCTGAGGGATCAGCCCCAGCATTTT. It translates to CASRRLRDQPQHF.

CDR3 sequence reads: CATSRDGGVSTDTQYF. In DNA, the CDR3 is TGTGCCACCAGCAGAGATGGGGGGGTCAGCACAGATACGCAGTATTTT. The J gene is TRBJ2-3, the V gene TRBV15; 7 bases align to TRBD2. The germline V gene has CDR1 LNHNV and CDR2 YYDKDF (reference sequence). Germline trimming cut 0 bases from V and 0 bases from J; bases unmatched to any gene: 3. The CDR3 has 16 residues.

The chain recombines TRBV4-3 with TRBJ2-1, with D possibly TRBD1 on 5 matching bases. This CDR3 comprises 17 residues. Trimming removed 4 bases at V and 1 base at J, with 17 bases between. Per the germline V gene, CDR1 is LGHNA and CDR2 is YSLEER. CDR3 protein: CASSLSRDFGSYNEQFF. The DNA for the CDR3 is TGCGCCAGCAGCCTAAGCAGGGATTTCGGTTCCTACAATGAGCAGTTCTTC.

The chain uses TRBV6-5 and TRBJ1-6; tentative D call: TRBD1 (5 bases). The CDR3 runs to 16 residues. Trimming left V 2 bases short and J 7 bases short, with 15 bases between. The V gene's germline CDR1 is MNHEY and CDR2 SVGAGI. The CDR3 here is CASSYGARGLNSPLHF. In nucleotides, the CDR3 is TGTGCCAGCAGTTACGGCGCCCGGGGCCTGAATTCACCCCTCCACTTT.

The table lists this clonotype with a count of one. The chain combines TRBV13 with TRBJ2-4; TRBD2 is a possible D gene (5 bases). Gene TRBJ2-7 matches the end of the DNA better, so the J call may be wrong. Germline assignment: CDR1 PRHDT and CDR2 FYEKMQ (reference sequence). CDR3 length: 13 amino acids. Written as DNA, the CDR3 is TGTGCCAGCAGCTTAGACGCGGGCCACGAGCAGTACTTC. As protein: CASSLDAGHEQYF.

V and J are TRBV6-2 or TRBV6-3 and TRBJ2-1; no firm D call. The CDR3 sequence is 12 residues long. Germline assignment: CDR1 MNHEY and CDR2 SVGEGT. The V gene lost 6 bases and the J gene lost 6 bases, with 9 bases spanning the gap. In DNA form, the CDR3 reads TGTGCCAGCAGCCCCCCCCGCAATGAGCAGTTCTTC. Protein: CASSPPRNEQFF.

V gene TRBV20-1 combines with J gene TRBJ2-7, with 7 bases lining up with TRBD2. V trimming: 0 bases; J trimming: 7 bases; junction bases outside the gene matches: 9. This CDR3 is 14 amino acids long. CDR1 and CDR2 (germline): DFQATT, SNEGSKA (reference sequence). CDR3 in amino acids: CSARDERGVGEQYF. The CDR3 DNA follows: TGCAGTGCTAGAGATGAGCGGGGAGTGGGGGAGCAGTACTTC.

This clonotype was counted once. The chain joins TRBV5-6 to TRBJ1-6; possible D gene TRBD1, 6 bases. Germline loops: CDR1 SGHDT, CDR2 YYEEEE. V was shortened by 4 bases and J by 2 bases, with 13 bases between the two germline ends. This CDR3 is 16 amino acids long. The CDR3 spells CASSASRDTYNSPLHF. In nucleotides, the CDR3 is TGTGCCAGCAGCGCCTCCCGGGACACCTATAATTCACCCCTCCACTTT.